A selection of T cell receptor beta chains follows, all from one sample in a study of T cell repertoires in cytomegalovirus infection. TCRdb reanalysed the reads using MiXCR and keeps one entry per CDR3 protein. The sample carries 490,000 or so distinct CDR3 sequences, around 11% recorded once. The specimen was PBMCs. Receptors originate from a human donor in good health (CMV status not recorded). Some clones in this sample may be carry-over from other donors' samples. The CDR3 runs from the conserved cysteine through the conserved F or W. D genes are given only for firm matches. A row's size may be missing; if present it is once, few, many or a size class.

CASSITGRGYNSPLHF | TGTGCCAGTAGTATTACTGGCAGGGGCTATAATTCACCCCTCCACTTT | - | TRBJ1-6 | many | TRBV19
CAGSFSNTGELFF | TGTGCCGGCAGTTTTTCCAACACCGGGGAGCTGTTTTTT | - | TRBJ2-2 | once | TRBV28
CASTSLTSWHGYTF | TGTGCCAGTACCTCACTGACTTCCTGGCATGGCTACACCTTC | - | TRBJ1-2 | few | TRBV19
CASSISGGPQETQYF | TGTGCCAGCAGCATTAGCGGGGGGCCCCAAGAGACCCAGTACTTC | TRBD2 | TRBJ2-5 | many | TRBV7-3
CASSQTATYEQYF | TGTGCCAGCAGCCAAACGGCTACCTACGAGCAGTACTTC | - | TRBJ2-7 | few | TRBV3-1
CASRSGSSNQPQHF | TGTGCCAGCAGATCCGGGTCTAGCAATCAGCCCCAGCATTTT | - | TRBJ1-5 | many | TRBV12-3/TRBV12-4
CASRVTGPLKVTDTQYF | TGTGCCAGCAGAGTAACAGGGCCCTTAAAGGTCACAGATACGCAGTATTTT | - | TRBJ2-3 | many | TRBV6-6
CASSPTNYGYTF | TGTGCCAGCAGCCCCACTAACTATGGCTACACCTTC | - | TRBJ1-2 | many | TRBV7-2
CASSLAFAGATKNIQYF | TGTGCCAGCAGCTTAGCGTTCGCGGGAGCAACCAAAAACATTCAGTACTTC | TRBD2 | TRBJ2-4 | many | TRBV7-9
CAITPDSGANVLTF | TGTGCCATAACCCCGGACTCTGGGGCCAACGTCCTGACTTTC | - | TRBJ2-6 | once | TRBV18
CASSPGGTGRMLFF | TGTGCCAGCAGCCCGGGCGGGACAGGGCGTATGCTGTTTTTT | TRBD1 | TRBJ1-4 | many | TRBV7-6
CAISTRDTNSPLHF | TGTGCCATCAGTACCAGGGATACCAATTCACCCCTCCACTTT | - | TRBJ1-6 | many | TRBV10-3
CASSLGLAGVWDEQFF | TGTGCCAGCAGCTTAGGACTAGCGGGAGTCTGGGATGAGCAGTTCTTC | TRBD2 | TRBJ2-1 | many | TRBV11-2
CASSLEGSGPRGNEQFF | TGTGCCAGCAGCTTAGAAGGTTCGGGGCCTCGAGGAAATGAGCAGTTCTTC | - | TRBJ2-1 | few | TRBV7-9
CASSPSTGGGNQPQHF | TGTGCCAGCTCACCATCTACTGGGGGGGGCAATCAGCCCCAGCATTTT | - | TRBJ1-5 | many | TRBV18
CASSGSDRGSDEQYF | TGTGCCAGCAGCGGATCGGACAGGGGTTCGGACGAGCAGTACTTC | TRBD1 | TRBJ2-7 | many | TRBV11-2
CASSLGGQGAGTGELFF | TGTGCCAGCAGCCTAGGGGGACAGGGGGCCGGCACCGGGGAGCTGTTTTTT | TRBD1 | TRBJ2-2 | many | TRBV7-3
CASSLARGRTEAFF | TGTGCCAGCAGTTTAGCCAGGGGGCGTACTGAAGCTTTCTTT | TRBD1 | TRBJ1-1 | - | TRBV27
CASSPKPGTGIWEQYF | TGTGCCAGCAGTCCAAAACCCGGGACAGGGATTTGGGAGCAGTACTTC | TRBD1 | TRBJ2-7 | many | TRBV2
CASSSGQGGPDTQYF | TGCGCCAGCAGCTCGGGACAGGGAGGGCCAGATACGCAGTATTTT | TRBD1 | TRBJ2-3 | few | TRBV5-1
CASIQGTANTEAFF | TGTGCCAGCATTCAAGGGACAGCGAACACTGAAGCTTTCTTT | TRBD1 | TRBJ1-1 | many | TRBV12-3/TRBV12-4
CASSLDRLRRTDTQYF | TGTGCCAGCAGCTTAGATCGTTTGCGACGCACAGATACGCAGTATTTT | - | TRBJ2-3 | many | TRBV7-6
CASSVTGTRYGYTF | TGTGCCAGCAGTGTCACCGGGACAAGATATGGCTACACCTTC | - | TRBJ1-2 | few | TRBV6-1
CASSLTGTENTGELFF | TGTGCCAGCAGTCTAACCGGGACAGAGAACACCGGGGAGCTGTTTTTT | TRBD1 | TRBJ2-2 | many | TRBV12-3/TRBV12-4
CASRPPRRETQYF | TGTGCCAGCAGGCCACCGCGAAGGGAGACCCAGTACTTC | - | TRBJ2-5 | few | TRBV7-9
CASSLVAQGPEAFF | TGTGCCAGCAGCTTAGTGGCACAGGGCCCTGAGGCTTTCTTT | - | TRBJ1-1 | many | TRBV7-9
CAISESGYTEAFF | TGTGCCATCAGTGAGTCGGGTTACACTGAAGCTTTCTTT | - | TRBJ1-1 | few | TRBV10-3
CASSYQPTGGTEAFF | TGTGCCAGCAGCTATCAACCAACAGGGGGAACTGAAGCTTTCTTT | TRBD1 | TRBJ1-1 | many | TRBV7-8
CASGGDREETQYF | TGTGCCAGCGGGGGGGACAGAGAAGAGACCCAGTACTTC | - | TRBJ2-5 | many | TRBV6-1
CASKTSGRSNEQFF | TGTGCCAGTAAAACTAGCGGGAGGAGCAATGAGCAGTTCTTC | TRBD2 | TRBJ2-1 | many | TRBV19
CSARAGQAYSNQPQHF | TGCAGTGCTAGGGCGGGACAGGCCTATAGCAATCAGCCCCAGCATTTT | TRBD1 | TRBJ1-5 | few | TRBV20-1
CASSLAGTSYEQFF | TGCGCCAGCAGCTTGGCCGGGACTAGCTATGAGCAGTTCTTC | TRBD2 | TRBJ2-1 | many | TRBV5-1
CASSPTPDGSSYEQYF | TGTGCCAGCAGCCCGACGCCGGACGGAAGCTCCTACGAGCAGTACTTC | - | TRBJ2-7 | many | TRBV11-1
CASSQEGREQFF | TGCGCCAGCAGCCAAGAGGGCCGGGAGCAGTTCTTC | - | TRBJ2-1 | many | TRBV4-1
CASSLGAAGFF | TGTGCCAGCAGTTTAGGCGCAGCGGGGTTCTTC | - | TRBJ2-1 | many | TRBV12-3/TRBV12-4
CASSPYSDGYTF | TGTGCCAGCAGCCCGTACAGCGATGGCTACACCTTC | - | TRBJ1-2 | - | TRBV5-4
CASSPRTSGRRETQYF | TGTGCCAGCAGCCCCAGGACTAGCGGGAGGAGGGAGACCCAGTACTTC | TRBD2 | TRBJ2-5 | many | TRBV7-2
CASSDRAYEQYF | TGTGCCAGCAGCGACAGAGCCTACGAGCAGTACTTC | - | TRBJ2-7 | many | TRBV7-9
CASSPARGLSWNNEQFF | TGTGCCAGCTCACCGGCTCGAGGCCTTTCCTGGAACAATGAGCAGTTCTTC | - | TRBJ2-1 | few | TRBV18
CASSSGLDPYNEQFF | TGTGCCAGCAGCTCGGGACTAGACCCCTACAATGAGCAGTTCTTC | TRBD2 | TRBJ2-1 | many | TRBV7-8
CASSLDRASSGNTIYF | TGTGCCAGCAGCTTAGACAGGGCCTCCTCTGGAAACACCATATATTTT | - | TRBJ1-3 | many | TRBV11-2
CASSPKVGLNTEAFF | TGTGCCAGCAGCCCCAAAGTGGGTCTGAACACTGAAGCTTTCTTT | - | TRBJ1-1 | many | TRBV7-6
CSARDPAPGLGTEAFF | TGCAGTGCTAGAGATCCTGCCCCGGGGCTGGGGACTGAAGCTTTCTTT | - | TRBJ1-1 | - | TRBV20-1
CSARDLQDRVNSPLHF | TGCAGTGCTAGAGACCTACAGGACAGGGTAAATTCACCCCTCCACTTT | TRBD1 | TRBJ1-6 | - | TRBV20-1
CATILSGNTGELFF | TGTGCCACCATCCTCTCCGGAAACACCGGGGAGCTGTTTTTT | - | TRBJ2-2 | many | TRBV6-5
CASSITIAGGSYNEQFF | TGCGCCAGCAGCATTACAATAGCGGGAGGGTCCTACAATGAGCAGTTCTTC | TRBD2 | TRBJ2-1 | many | TRBV5-1
CSASPQQPYGYTF | TGCAGTGCTAGCCCCCAACAGCCCTATGGCTACACCTTC | - | TRBJ1-2 | many | TRBV20-1
CASSRQGLAGGNEQFF | TGTGCCAGCAGCCGTCAGGGACTAGCGGGGGGCAATGAGCAGTTCTTC | TRBD2 | TRBJ2-1 | many | TRBV7-3
CAWSTASALDEQFF | TGTGCCTGGAGTACAGCTAGCGCCTTGGATGAGCAGTTCTTC | - | TRBJ2-1 | - | TRBV30
CSAPSTDTQYF | TGCAGTGCTCCTAGCACAGATACGCAGTATTTT | - | TRBJ2-3 | few | TRBV20-1
CASSLSGTVFEAFF | TGTGCCAGCAGCCTCTCCGGGACAGTTTTTGAAGCTTTCTTT | TRBD1 | TRBJ1-1 | many | TRBV7-9
CASSLIRDTEAFF | TGTGCCAGCAGTTTAATTAGGGACACTGAAGCTTTCTTT | - | TRBJ1-1 | once | TRBV27
CSVALGSLSYGYTF | TGCAGCGTTGCCCTAGGTAGTCTATCCTATGGCTACACCTTC | - | TRBJ1-2 | few | TRBV29-1
CASSDRGHGYTF | TGTGCCAGCAGCGACAGGGGCCATGGCTACACCTTC | TRBD1 | TRBJ1-2 | many | TRBV27
CASSLSGTGGETQYF | TGTGCCAGCAGCTTAAGTGGGACAGGCGGAGAGACCCAGTACTTC | TRBD1 | TRBJ2-5 | many | TRBV7-9
CASSALTGGNSPLHF | TGTGCCAGCAGTGCGTTGACAGGGGGCAACTCACCCCTCCACTTT | TRBD1 | TRBJ1-6 | many | TRBV2
CASSFPPGQDYEQYF | TGTGCCAGCAGCTTCCCCCCGGGACAGGACTACGAGCAGTACTTC | TRBD1 | TRBJ2-7 | many | TRBV5-5
CASSIPTSGPTDTQYF | TGTGCCAGCAGCATCCCGACTAGCGGGCCCACAGATACGCAGTATTTT | TRBD2 | TRBJ2-3 | many | TRBV5-4